The 25 T cell receptor beta chains in this list originate from one sample, sequenced in a study of blood T cell repertoires in COVID-19. This table comes from immunoSEQ multiplex PCR, and its TCRdb copy is limited to in-frame clones, with some not included. The data contain more than 150,000 clones, 75% to 90% of them seen just once; the ten biggest clones take up more than 2%. The sequenced sample was peripheral blood. The receptors derive from a woman in her 70s with acute or convalescent COVID-19.

This clone was counted a single time. The chain recombines TRBV29-1 with TRBJ1-2, with D perhaps TRBD1 (6 bases). CDR3 size: 11 residues. V lost 4 bases, J lost 6 bases, and 9 bases lay in between. The germline CDR1 and CDR2 sequences are SQVTM and ANQGSEA. The CDR3 region is CSVVQGNGYTF. The CDR3 DNA follows: TGCAGCGTTGTCCAGGGGAATGGCTACACCTTC.

The genes are TRBV28 and TRBJ1-2; D call uncertain. CDR3 length equals 13 residues. The germline V and J ends were trimmed by 2 bases and 4 bases, with 8 bases remaining between them. Germline CDR1 MDHEN, CDR2 SYDVKM. The CDR3 sequence is CASSLARSYGYTF. CDR3 DNA: TGTGCCAGCAGTTTAGCGAGGAGCTATGGCTACACCTTC.

The chain carries TRBV3-1 (or the pseudogene TRBV3-2) and TRBJ1-4, with D tentatively TRBD1 (5 bases). With 0 bases removed from V and 0 bases from J, the gap between germline ends came to 8 bases. CDR3 length: 16 amino acids. Germline-derived CDR1 and CDR2 are LGHDT and YNNKEL (reference sequence). The CDR3 DNA sequence: TGTGCCAGCAGCCAAGATCCACAGGCAACTAATGAAAAACTGTTTTTT. Translating gives CASSQDPQATNEKLFF.

This clone was counted a single time. The J gene is TRBJ1-4, the V gene TRBV6-2 or TRBV6-3; D is perhaps TRBD1 (6 bases). The CDR3 spans 16 residues. V lost 5 bases and J lost 8, with 21 bases in between. Germline V gene lookup returns CDR1 MNHEY and CDR2 SVGEGT. Written as DNA, the CDR3 is TGTGCCAGCAGTCACAGACCGGGACATCTACCCGAAAAACTGTTTTTT. It codes for CASSHRPGHLPEKLFF.

The V call is TRBV6-4, the J call TRBJ2-7, with 7 bases fitting TRBD1. The germline gives CDR1 MRHNA, CDR2 SNTAGT. V gave up 3 bases and J gave up 4 bases; unmatched junction bases: 12. This CDR3 contains 16 residues. CDR3 DNA sequence: TGTGCCAGCAGTGATTGGCCCAGGGGGATATCTTACGAGCAGTACGTC. Protein: CASSDWPRGISYEQYV.

This rearrangement joins TRBV11-2 to TRBJ2-1; 8 bases are shared with TRBD1. The CDR3 length is 16 residues. V gave up 3 bases and J gave up 4 bases; unmatched junction bases: 8. Germline values: CDR1 SGHAT, CDR2 FQNNGV. As DNA, the CDR3 is TGTGCCAGCAGCTTGGCCCCGGGGACAGGATACAATGAGCAGTTCTTC. Translation gives CASSLAPGTGYNEQFF.

This chain uses TRBV5-1 with TRBJ2-1; 12 bases are a match to TRBD1. CDR1 and CDR2 (germline): SGHRS, YFSETQ. The V gene end was trimmed by 4 bases and the J gene end by 6 bases; junction bases not matched to a gene: 5. The CDR3 is 15 amino acids. The chain's CDR3 is CASSPGTGGINEQFF. In nucleotides, the CDR3 is TGCGCCAGCAGCCCCGGGACAGGGGGCATCAATGAGCAGTTCTTC.

The count of this clone is one. The CDR3 sequence is CASSFNLGQGLNTEAFF. CDR3 coding DNA: TGTGCCAGCAGCTTTAACTTAGGACAGGGCTTGAACACTGAAGCTTTCTTT. The rearrangement uses TRBV7-2 and TRBJ1-1; 8 bases fit TRBD1. CDR3 length: 17 amino acids. V dropped 3 bases and J dropped 0; count of bases not matched to a gene: 9. CDR1 is SGHTA, CDR2 FQGNSA, per germline.

The J gene is TRBJ1-2, the V gene TRBV29-1, with TRBD1 identical over 7 bases. Per the germline V gene, CDR1 is SQVTM and CDR2 is ANQGSEA. The CDR3 has 16 amino acids. With V trimmed by 1 base and J by 2 bases, 10 bases remained unmatched. The CDR3 sequence is CSVEVAPGGDNYGYTF. The CDR3 region has the DNA TGCAGCGTTGAAGTAGCCCCAGGGGGTGACAACTATGGCTACACCTTC.

The rearrangement joins TRBV4-1 to TRBJ2-1; 11 bases line up with TRBD2. The V and J ends lost 1 base and 7 bases, in that order; junction bases with no gene match: 3. Germline CDR1 MGHRA, CDR2 YSYEKL. The CDR3 consists of 15 residues. CDR3: CASSQVIAGGNEQFF. CDR3 nucleotide sequence: TGCGCCAGCAGCCAAGTAATAGCGGGGGGGAATGAGCAGTTCTTC.

The chain employs TRBV7-2 and TRBJ2-1, with 7 bases identical to TRBD2. V shed 4 bases and J 4 bases; nucleotides not matched to a gene: 7. The V gene's germline CDR1 is SGHTA and CDR2 FQGNSA. CDR3 length: 15 amino acids. CDR3 sequence (DNA): TGTGCCAGCAGCTCCCCGGGGGGAGGGTACAATGAGCAGTTCTTC. Translated: CASSSPGGGYNEQFF.

The chain is built from TRBV11-2 and TRBJ1-3; D not certain. The CDR3 length is 12 residues. V was clipped by 1 base and J by 8 bases, with 6 bases between them. Germline-derived CDR1 and CDR2 are SGHAT and FQNNGV. The CDR3 DNA sequence: TGTGCCAGCAGCTTAGTTCGGGACACCATATATTTT. Amino acids: CASSLVRDTIYF.

A word on this clone: The CDR3 does not end in the conserved phenylalanine or tryptophan, so this is likely a read error. No DNA is shown, since the ends of the CDR3 on it are uncertain; the CDR3 is the one TCRdb lists. The chain employs TRBV23-1 and TRBJ1-2; TRBD1 is the table's D call and was not checked against the DNA. TRBV23-1 falls under the ORF class, with uncertain function. The CDR3 is 10 residues long, counting both termini. Here the CDR3 reads CARHPAGPRY.

This chain joins TRBV28 and TRBJ2-1; possible D gene TRBD2, 6 bases. This CDR3 contains 13 residues. Per the germline V gene, CDR1 is MDHEN and CDR2 is SYDVKM. With 5 bases removed from V and 11 bases from J, the gap between germline ends came to 16 bases. In nucleotides, the CDR3 is TGTGCCAGCAGTCCTCCTCACCGGGAGAAGCAGTTCTTC. Translation gives CASSPPHREKQFF.

The rearrangement links TRBV21-1 to TRBJ2-1; TRBD1 is the table's D call, not checked against the DNA. TRBV21-1 is shown as a pseudogene. The CDR3 is 16 amino acids. Written as DNA, the CDR3 is TGTGCCAGCAGCAAACCTCAGGGGGCCGTCGGGAATGAGCAGTTCTTC. Amino acids: CASSKPQGAVGNEQFF.

The chain couples TRBV7-2 to TRBJ2-7; a weak D match, TRBD1 (6 bases). This CDR3 spans 13 amino acids. From germline, CDR1 is SGHTA and CDR2 FQGNSA. V was shortened by 8 bases and J by 3 bases, with 14 bases between the two germline ends. CDR3 sequence: CASGSKTGYEQYF. The CDR3 DNA reads as TGTGCCAGCGGCTCTAAGACAGGCTACGAGCAGTACTTC. Using reference TRBV7-2 and TRBJ2-7 for the parts outside the CDR3, the full variable domain is GAGVSQSPSNKVTEKGKDVELRCDPISGHTALYWYRQSLGQGLEFLIYFQGNSAPDKSGLPSDRFSAERTGGSVSTLTIQRTQQEDSAVYLCASGSKTGYEQYFGPGTRLTVT.

This clone was picked up one time. The chain is built from TRBV7-8 and TRBJ1-6; maybe TRBD1 (5 bases). The ends were cut back, 9 bases at V and 9 bases at J, with 21 bases in the middle. CDR1 and CDR2 (germline): SGHVS, FQNEAQ. The CDR3 runs 15 residues. The CDR3 DNA follows: TGTGCCAGTAAGAGTCTGGCGTTAAGGGGTTCACCCCTCCACTTT. This gives the protein CASKSLALRGSPLHF.

In nucleotides, the CDR3 is TGTGCCAGCAGCTCACTAGCGGTCGGGAAAGAGACCCAGTACTTC. This sequence encodes CASSSLAVGKETQYF. The chain employs TRBV5-6 and TRBJ2-5; TRBD2 matches 8 bases. The CDR3 is made up of 15 amino acids. In germline, CDR1 is SGHDT, CDR2 YYEEEE. After removal of 3 bases from V and 3 bases from J, the junction contained 7 bases not matched to a gene.

CDR3: CASSLAGGPWNEQYF. For the CDR3, the DNA is TGTGCCAGCAGTTTAGCGGGGGGGCCTTGGAACGAGCAGTACTTC. The V and J genes are TRBV27 and TRBJ2-7; 9 bases are a match to TRBD2. J was trimmed by 5 bases and V by 2 bases; bases with no gene match: 7. The germline V gene encodes CDR1 MNHEY and CDR2 SMNVEV (reference sequence). This CDR3 spans 15 amino acids.

This rearrangement joins TRBV5-1 to TRBJ2-3, with a tentative D call TRBD2 (5 bases). V lost 1 base and J lost 4, with 16 bases in between. CDR3 length: 16 residues. In germline, CDR1 is SGHRS, CDR2 YFSETQ. DNA of the CDR3: TGCGCCAGCAGCTTGCTTGCGGTGAGGGTGCCAGATACGCAGTATTTT. Its translation: CASSLLAVRVPDTQYF.

This chain uses TRBV19 with TRBJ1-6, with a possible D match to TRBD1 (5 bases). V lost 0 bases, J lost 10 bases, and 13 bases lay in between. CDR3 length: 15 amino acids. Germline V lookup: CDR1 LNHDA, CDR2 SQIVND (reference sequence). The CDR3 spells CASSIEQGVGSPLHF. In DNA, the CDR3 is TGTGCCAGTAGTATAGAGCAAGGGGTAGGATCACCCCTCCACTTT.

V and J are TRBV29-1 and TRBJ2-1; D is perhaps TRBD1 (6 bases). The V gene lost 3 bases and the J gene lost 8 bases, with 14 bases spanning the gap. The CDR3 covers 13 residues. CDR1 is SQVTM, CDR2 ANQGSEA, per germline. This CDR3 is CSVEGQGSDEQFF. The CDR3 DNA reads as TGCAGCGTTGAGGGGCAGGGGTCGGATGAGCAGTTCTTC.

This clone was found a few times. This sequence joins TRBV6-2 or TRBV6-3 and TRBJ2-7, with 9 positions matching TRBD1. This CDR3 region has 15 residues. The germline gives CDR1 MNHEY, CDR2 SVGEGT. The V segment lost 5 bases and the J segment 2 bases; nucleotides outside the gene matches: 7. The CDR3 loop reads CASSDHRDRAYEQYV. The CDR3 bases are TGTGCCAGCAGTGACCACCGGGACAGGGCCTACGAGCAGTACGTC.

The chain has TRBV5-1 and TRBJ1-4; D might be TRBD1 (5 bases). The CDR3 is made up of 14 amino acids. Trimming left V 0 bases short and J 7 bases short, with 10 bases between. Germline CDR1 reads SGHRS; CDR2 reads YFSETQ. Here the CDR3 reads CASSLAGGTEKLFF. For the CDR3, the DNA is TGCGCCAGCAGCTTGGCCGGGGGGACTGAAAAACTGTTTTTT.

V is TRBV5-4 and J is TRBJ2-1, with 9 bases aligning to TRBD2. Germline assignment: CDR1 SGHNT and CDR2 YYREEE (reference sequence). The CDR3 has 15 amino acids. V lost 5 bases, J lost 4 bases, and 7 bases stayed unmatched. This CDR3 is CASRPAGGTYNEQFF. The CDR3 DNA is TGTGCCAGCAGACCCGCGGGGGGGACTTACAATGAGCAGTTCTTC.